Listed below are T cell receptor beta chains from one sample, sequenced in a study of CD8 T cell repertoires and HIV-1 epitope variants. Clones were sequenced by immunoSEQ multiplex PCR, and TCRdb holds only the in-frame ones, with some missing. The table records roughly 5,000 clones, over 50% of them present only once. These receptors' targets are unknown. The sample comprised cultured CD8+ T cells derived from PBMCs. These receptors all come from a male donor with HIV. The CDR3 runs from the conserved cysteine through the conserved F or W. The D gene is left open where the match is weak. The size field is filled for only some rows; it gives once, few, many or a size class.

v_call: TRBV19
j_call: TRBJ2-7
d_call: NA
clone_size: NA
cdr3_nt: TGTGCCAGTAGTATAGCGGGGGACAGCCTCTACGAGCAGTACTTC
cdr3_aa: CASSIAGDSLYEQYF

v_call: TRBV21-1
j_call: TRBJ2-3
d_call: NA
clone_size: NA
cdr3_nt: TGTGCCAGCAGCATCTATTTTACAGTCATGCAAGATACGCAGTATTTT
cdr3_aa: CASSIYFTVMQDTQYF

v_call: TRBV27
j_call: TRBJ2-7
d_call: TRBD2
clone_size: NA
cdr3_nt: TGTGCCAGCAGTTTATACCTAGCGGGGGGCTACGAGCAGTACTTC
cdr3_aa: CASSLYLAGGYEQYF

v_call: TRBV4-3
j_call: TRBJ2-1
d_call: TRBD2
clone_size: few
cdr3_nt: TGCGCCAGCAGCCAAGACCCAGCGGGGGCCTCCAATGAGCAGTTCTTC
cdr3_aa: CASSQDPAGASNEQFF

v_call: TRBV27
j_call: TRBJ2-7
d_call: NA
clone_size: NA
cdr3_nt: TGTGCCAGCAGTTTAAGGGGGGTTACCTACGAGCAGTACTTC
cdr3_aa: CASSLRGVTYEQYF

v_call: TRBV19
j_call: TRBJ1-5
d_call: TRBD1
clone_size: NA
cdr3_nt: TGTGCCAGTAGTTCCTCGACAGGGGGCTATCAGCCCCAGCATTTT
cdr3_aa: CASSSSTGGYQPQHF

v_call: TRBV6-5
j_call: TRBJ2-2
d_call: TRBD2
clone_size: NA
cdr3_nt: TGTGCCGTACTTCGGGAGGGGGAAACCGGGGAGCTGTTTTTT
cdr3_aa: CAVLREGETGELFF

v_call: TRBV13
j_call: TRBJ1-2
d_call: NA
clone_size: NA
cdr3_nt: TGTGCCAGCAGCTTAGGCCGGGGCTCCTATGGCTACACCTTC
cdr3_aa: CASSLGRGSYGYTF

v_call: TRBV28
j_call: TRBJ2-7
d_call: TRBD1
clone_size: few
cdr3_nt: TGTGCCAGCAGCCCGGACAGGGGGTACGAGCAGTACTTC
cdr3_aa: CASSPDRGYEQYF

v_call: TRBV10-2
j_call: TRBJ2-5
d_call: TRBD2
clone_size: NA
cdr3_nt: TGCGCCAGCAGTGAGTGGAGCGGGGGGGACCAAGAGACCCAGTACTTC
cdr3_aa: CASSEWSGGDQETQYF

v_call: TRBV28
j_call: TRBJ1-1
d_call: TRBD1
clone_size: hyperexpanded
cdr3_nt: TGTGCCAGCAGTTCCCCCGGGACAGGGGTGATTTCCACTGAAGCTTTCTTT
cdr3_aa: CASSSPGTGVISTEAFF

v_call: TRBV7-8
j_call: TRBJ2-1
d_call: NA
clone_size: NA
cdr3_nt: TGTGCCAGCAGCTTAGAGGCGGTAGAATATAGCAATGAGCAGTTCTTC
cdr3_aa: CASSLEAVEYSNEQFF

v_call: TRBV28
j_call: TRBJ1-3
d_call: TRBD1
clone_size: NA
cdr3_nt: TGTGCCAGCAGTTTCGAGGACAGGGTAGATGGAAACACCATATATTTT
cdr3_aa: CASSFEDRVDGNTIYF

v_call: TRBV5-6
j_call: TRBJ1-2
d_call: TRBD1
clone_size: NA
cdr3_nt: TGTGCCAGCAGCTTGGGGGACAGCGTTTGGGGCTACACCTTC
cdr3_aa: CASSLGDSVWGYTF

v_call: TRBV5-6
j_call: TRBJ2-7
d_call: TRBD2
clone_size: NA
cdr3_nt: TGTGCCAGCAGCTTGGTGTCGGGGGGCGAGCAGTACTTC
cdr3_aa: CASSLVSGGEQYF